These T cell receptor beta chains were read from a single sample in a study of blood T cell repertoires in COVID-19. Method: immunoSEQ multiplex PCR; TCRdb's copy keeps in-frame clones and lacks some. The repertoire holds about 67,000 clones, with around 87% as singletons. Sequencing input: peripheral blood. Receptors were obtained from a man aged 45-65 years with active COVID-19. Both conserved end residues are trimmed from each CDR3.

j_call	v_call	cdr3_aa
TRBJ2-1	TRBV28	ASVGLARNEQF
TRBJ1-6	TRBV7-2	ASSSPDREYNSPLH
TRBJ2-1	TRBV7-9	ASSLAALAGQHRGEQF
TRBJ2-5	TRBV5-6	ASSFRGFGETQY
TRBJ2-7	TRBV19	ASSIDLDYEQY
TRBJ2-1	TRBV9	ASSPRGTGKVMGEQF
TRBJ1-1	TRBV2	ASRKRVEGEAF
TRBJ1-3	TRBV30	AWSADRARGGNTIY
TRBJ1-5	TRBV6-5	ASRTSRVAGQPQH
TRBJ1-1	TRBV29-1	SVVPATGLNTEAF
TRBJ2-1	TRBV28	AYRGDHNEQF
TRBJ1-1	TRBV30	AWISNTEAF
TRBJ2-7	TRBV7-2	ASSSKRDSPYEQY
TRBJ2-1	TRBV7-2	ASSLSTVAGEEQF
TRBJ2-2	TRBV24-1	ATSRGIGTGELF
TRBJ2-5	TRBV27	ASKGQASQETQY
TRBJ2-2	TRBV6-5	ASSYGAGETGELF
TRBJ2-7	TRBV12-3/TRBV12-4	ASSPRGNYEQY
TRBJ1-2	TRBV19	ASSGRDTRFNYGYT
TRBJ2-1	TRBV12-2	ASRRDRVYYNEQF
TRBJ1-1	TRBV18	ASSPGQVPMNTEAF
TRBJ1-2	TRBV7-9	ASSLVTGYGYT
TRBJ1-5	TRBV27	ASRQGVGGDQPQH
TRBJ2-1	TRBV9	ASSASNEQF
TRBJ2-1	TRBV28	ASSSPGLAGVREQF
TRBJ2-1	TRBV30	AWTLGTGRTDEQF
TRBJ1-2	TRBV10-3	AISAGQNYGYT
TRBJ2-1	TRBV24-1	ATSDHTSGSRNEQF
TRBJ2-5	TRBV2	ASSDLAVTQETQY
TRBJ1-1	TRBV18	ASSLLDRDTEAF
TRBJ2-3	TRBV4-3	ASSQEAGQILTDTQY
TRBJ2-7	TRBV6-5	ASSWTSGRGEQY
TRBJ1-2	TRBV6-5	ASSRTLEGYT
TRBJ2-2	TRBV7-9	ASSPKGRDRGHTGELF
TRBJ2-4	TRBV7-2	ASSLYQANIQY
TRBJ1-1	TRBV9	ASSVEGTGVTEAF